The clone carrying this TCR beta chain was detected many times. Antigen specificity is unknown. This entry belongs to a study of human T cells and chemical hapten exposure. At the level of the study: 2% DPC was applied to approximately 2 cm by approximately 2 cm of upper inner arm skin for sensitization. Enrolled patients were predominantly female and had alopecia areata, totalis or universalis.

Germline V gives CDR1 DFQATT, CDR2 SNEGSKA (reference sequence). V was shortened by 5 bases and J by 1 base, with 14 bases between the two germline ends. The CDR3 has 14 residues. TCRdb re-called the RACE reads with MiXCR, one entry per CDR3 protein. The data show about 360,000 distinct CDR3 sequences, around 5% seen once. Time point specified: patch test 1, 2 weeks after DPC sensitization. Treatment: therapeutic diphenylcyclopropenone sensitization with weekly scalp DPC. General study points: Clustering by CDR3 similarity yielded significantly more large clusters from expanded TCRs than controls. With patch test score, the counts of PT1 expanded TCRs showed a positive correlation.

This rearrangement joins TRBV20-1 to TRBJ1-1; a possible D gene is TRBD1 (5 bases). The specimen was whole blood, collected in connection with sensitization to the hapten diphenylcyclopropenone (DPC). The source of this sequence is a woman aged 50 to 60 with alopecia areata. Some clones in this sample may be carry-over from other donors' samples. The CDR3 DNA is TGCAGTGCTCGGCCGGGACGGCAGAACACTGAAGCTTTCTTT. Translated, it gives CSARPGRQNTEAFF.